These 21 T cell receptor beta chains were all obtained from the same sample, sequenced in a study of molecular identifiers for immune sequencing clone quantification. MiXCR was run by TCRdb on the PCR reads, yielding one entry per CDR3 protein. This table has 75,000 to 95,000 distinct CDR3 sequences, roughly 25% appearing once. The sequenced sample was naive CD8+ T cells from blood, with Jurkat cell RNA spiked in. Subset meaning: FACS-sorted CD8+CD4-CCR7+CD45RA+ naive T cells. The receptors shown here come from a human donor in good health. Some libraries in this study had Jurkat cell RNA spiked in.

The gene calls are TRBV18 and TRBJ2-3; D gene ambiguous. The length of the CDR3 is 15 residues. Germline V lookup: CDR1 KGHSH, CDR2 LQKENI. The V end lost 2 bases, the J end lost 2 bases, and 11 bases lay between the germline ends. CDR3 nucleotide sequence: TGTGCCAGCTCACCAATGCAGGCCCACACAGATACGCAGTATTTT. Amino acids: CASSPMQAHTDTQYF. The full variable domain, in which reference TRBV18 and TRBJ2-3 provide the parts outside the CDR3, is NAGVMQNPRHLVRRRGQEARLRCSPMKGHSHVYWYRQLPEEGLKFMVYLQKENIIDESGMPKERFSAEFPKEGPSILRIQQVVRGDSAAYFCASSPMQAHTDTQYFGPGTRLTVL.

This clonotype was seen ten or more times. V gene TRBV5-1 combines with J gene TRBJ2-5; D gene uncertain. Trimming removed 0 bases from V and 2 bases from J, with 8 bases in between. Germline V CDR1 and CDR2: SGHRS, YFSETQ. The CDR3 runs 14 residues. CDR3 amino acids: CASSLEHPQETQYF. The CDR3 DNA sequence: TGCGCCAGCAGCTTGGAACATCCACAAGAGACCCAGTACTTC.

This clonotype has a count of ten or more. The CDR3 nucleotides read TGTGCCAGCAGTGCCGGGACAACGAACACAGATACGCAGTATTTT. Its translation: CASSAGTTNTDTQYF. This chain connects TRBV13 to TRBJ2-3; D might be TRBD1 (6 bases). The CDR3 runs 15 residues. Germline V gives CDR1 PRHDT, CDR2 FYEKMQ (reference sequence). Trimming removed 6 bases at V and 2 bases at J, with 15 bases between.

Many counts were recorded for this clonotype. This chain uses TRBV6-6 with TRBJ2-3; 13 bases are shared with TRBD2. This CDR3 contains 15 residues. Losses at the gene ends were 7 bases for V and 4 bases for J; bases not matched to a gene: 5. Per the germline V gene, CDR1 is MNHNY and CDR2 is SVGAGI (reference sequence). The CDR3 region is CASTTGLAGADTQYF. The CDR3 DNA reads as TGTGCCAGCACCACAGGACTAGCGGGAGCAGATACGCAGTATTTT.

This clonotype occurred many times. The chain links TRBV6-5 to TRBJ2-7; TRBD2 is a possible D gene (6 bases). The CDR3 totals 16 residues. The V and J ends lost 5 bases and 4 bases respectively, with 21 bases between them. Germline V lookup: CDR1 MNHEY, CDR2 SVGAGI. DNA for the CDR3: TGTGCCAGCAGTCTCGCCAGCCCGGGAGCGGCGTACGAGCAGTACTTC. Protein sequence: CASSLASPGAAYEQYF.

The chain links TRBV7-9 to TRBJ2-7; tentatively, D is TRBD1 (6 bases). The CDR3 loop spans 17 amino acids. The germline V and J ends were trimmed by 5 bases and 0 bases, with 20 bases remaining between them. In germline, CDR1 is SEHNR, CDR2 FQNEAQ (reference sequence). The DNA of the CDR3 is TGTGCCAGCAGCATAGGCCCCACAGGGCCCAGCTCCTACGAGCAGTACTTC. This codes for CASSIGPTGPSSYEQYF.

On this clonotype: A much larger clone differs from this one at a single base, so this may be a read error. This chain uses TRBV20-1 with TRBJ2-7, with 9 bases aligning to TRBD1. After removal of 1 base from V and 4 bases from J, the junction contained 11 bases not matched to a gene. The CDR3 has 16 amino acids. Per the germline V gene, CDR1 is DFQATT and CDR2 is SNEGSKA (reference sequence). This CDR3 is CSARGALTGGFYEQYF. The CDR3 DNA is TGCAGTGCTAGAGGGGCACTCACAGGGGGCTTTTACGAGCAGTACTTC.

This clonotype was recorded at least ten times. The chain links TRBV6-1 to TRBJ2-2; 9 nucleotides agree with TRBD2. This CDR3 region has 16 residues. From germline, CDR1 is MNHNS and CDR2 SASEGT. Trimming cost V 1 base and J 6 bases; bases outside gene matches: 6. CDR3 sequence (DNA): TGTGCCAGCAGTGAAGTCGGACTAGCGAGGGCCGGGGAGCTGTTTTTT. Amino acids: CASSEVGLARAGELFF.

With respect to this clonotype: A read error may be the cause here, since a much bigger clone is one base away. The chain joins TRBV7-2 to TRBJ1-3; D call uncertain. The CDR3 totals 17 residues. Germline CDR1 and CDR2: SGHTA and FQGNSA. In nucleotides, the CDR3 is TGTGCCAGCAGCCCGGAAGCGGCGGTGAGCTCTGGAAACCCCATATATTTT. It encodes CASSPEAAVSSGNPIYF.

As regards this clonotype: This may stem from a read error, because a much larger clone lies one nucleotide away. The V gene is TRBV7-8, the J gene TRBJ2-1; D gene ambiguous. The CDR3 runs to 14 residues. Germline V gene sequence: CDR1 SGHVS, CDR2 FQNEAQ. CDR3 DNA sequence: TGTGCCAGCGGCTTAACCAGCTCCTACAATGAGCAGTTCTTC. This gives the protein CASGLTSSYNEQFF.

This chain links TRBV5-6 with TRBJ2-2; D is ambiguous. The CDR3 has 16 amino acids. V was clipped by 2 bases and J by 4 bases, with 15 bases between them. The germline V gene encodes CDR1 SGHDT and CDR2 YYEEEE. The CDR3 here is CASSLWKRERTGELFF. CDR3 nucleotide sequence: TGTGCCAGCAGCTTATGGAAGCGAGAGCGCACCGGGGAGCTGTTTTTT.

Regarding this clonotype: The junction departs from germline at one end; a sequencing error may be responsible. V is TRBV29-1 and J is TRBJ2-6, with TRBD1 as a possible D gene (6 bases). This CDR3 contains 20 residues. Germline CDR1 is SQVTM and CDR2 is ANQGSEA. CDR3 protein: CSVEDTSRWTENPGDNVLAF. CDR3 coding DNA: TGCAGCGTTGAAGATACCTCACGGTGGACAGAAAATCCTGGGGACAACGTCCTGGCTTTC.

As concerns this clonotype: A read error may explain this, as a much larger clone is one base away. The rearrangement joins TRBV4-3 to TRBJ1-5; no definite D call. The CDR3 totals 14 residues. V lost 5 bases and J 2 bases, leaving 10 bases between the germline ends. The germline gives CDR1 LGHNA, CDR2 YSLEER. CDR3 loop: CASSKGRGNQPQHF. In nucleotides, the CDR3 is TGCGCCAGCAGCAAAGGTAGGGGCAATCAGCCCCAGCATTTT.

About this clonotype itself: It may be a read error: a sequence one base away is much more abundant. The J gene is TRBJ2-5, the V gene TRBV29-1; tentative D call: TRBD1 (5 bases). Germline lookup yields CDR1 SQVTM and CDR2 ANQGSEA. CDR3 size: 14 residues. The CDR3 spells CSVPGQTYQEAQYF. CDR3 DNA: TGCAGCGTGCCAGGGCAGACATACCAAGAGGCCCAGTACTTC.

The V call is TRBV12-5, the J call TRBJ1-2; D is possibly TRBD1 (5 bases). In germline, CDR1 is LGHNT, CDR2 FRNRAP. The ends were cut back, 10 bases at V and 8 bases at J, with 26 bases in the middle. The CDR3 consists of 15 residues. The CDR3 DNA reads TGTGCTAATGGCATCGCCGACAGTCCCCTTCGGGGCTACACCTTC. This encodes CANGIADSPLRGYTF. The whole variable domain, filled in from reference TRBV12-5 and TRBJ1-2, reads DARVTQTPRHKVTEMGQEVTMRCQPILGHNTVFWYRQTMMQGLELLAYFRNRAPLDDSGMPKDRFSAEMPDATLATLKIQPSEPRDSAVYFCANGIADSPLRGYTFGSGTRLTVV.

This clonotype was seen a handful of times. Germline is not matched at one junction end, which may reflect a read error. The chain recombines TRBV7-2 with TRBJ2-7, with TRBD2 identical over 9 bases. This CDR3 is 18 amino acids long. CDR1 and CDR2 (germline): SGHTA, FQGNSA. CDR3 protein: CASGLVGTAGGYYYEQYF. In nucleotides, the CDR3 is TGTGCCAGCGGCTTGGTGGGAACGGCGGGGGGGTACTACTACGAGCAGTACTTC. Complete variable domain (other parts from reference TRBV7-2 and TRBJ2-7): GAGVSQSPSNKVTEKGKDVELRCDPISGHTALYWYRQSLGQGLEFLIYFQGNSAPDKSGLPSDRFSAERTGGSVSTLTIQRTQQEDSAVYLCASGLVGTAGGYYYEQYFGPGTRLTVT.

About this clonotype: The junction differs from germline at one of its ends, possibly a read error. This chain joins TRBV20-1 and TRBJ2-5, with D unresolved. Germline V gene lookup returns CDR1 DFQATT and CDR2 SNEGSKA (reference sequence). This CDR3 spans 11 amino acids. The CDR3 sequence: CGAGRLETQYF. The CDR3 bases are TGCGGTGCCGGCAGACTTGAGACCCAGTACTTC.

In its sample, this clonotype was seen many times. The genes are TRBV5-1 and TRBJ2-3; D tentatively fits TRBD1 or TRBD2 (5 bases each). Per the germline V gene, CDR1 is SGHRS and CDR2 is YFSETQ. The CDR3 has 15 residues. The ends were cut back, 4 bases at V and 0 bases at J, with 12 bases in the middle. The CDR3 DNA sequence: TGCGCCAGCAGCCCGGGGACCGCCAGCACAGATACGCAGTATTTT. It specifies CASSPGTASTDTQYF.

This clonotype was detected ten times or more. V is TRBV5-5 and J is TRBJ2-5; the D gene is possibly TRBD1 (6 bases). Per germline, CDR1 SGHKS and CDR2 YYEKEE (reference sequence). Trimming shortened V by 0 bases and J by 2 bases, and 11 bases separated the two germline ends. The CDR3 sequence is 15 residues long. CDR3 bases: TGTGCCAGCAGCTTGGACACAGGGAAGCAAGAGACCCAGTACTTC. Amino acids: CASSLDTGKQETQYF.

This clonotype was seen a few times. V is TRBV20-1 and J is TRBJ2-5; 9 bases align to TRBD1. The CDR3 has 13 residues. With 6 bases clipped from V and 2 bases from J, the junction kept 4 bases outside the gene matches. Per germline, CDR1 DFQATT and CDR2 SNEGSKA (reference sequence). The CDR3 protein is CSARQGVQETQYF. Here the CDR3 DNA reads TGCAGTGCAAGACAGGGGGTTCAAGAGACCCAGTACTTC.

This clonotype was seen ten or more times. The genes are TRBV29-1 and TRBJ2-3; D remains ambiguous. The CDR3 is made up of 13 amino acids. V lost 6 bases to trimming and J lost 0 bases, with 10 bases between them. Germline assignment: CDR1 SQVTM and CDR2 ANQGSEA. The CDR3: CSVLDDSTDTQYF. CDR3 bases: TGCAGCGTCCTGGACGATAGCACAGATACGCAGTATTTT.